What follows are 17 T cell receptor beta chains derived from one specimen sequenced in a study of CD8 T cells in ankylosing spondylitis. These TCRs' antigens remain unknown. TCRdb used MiXCR to reprocess the 5' RACE reads, holding one entry per CDR3 protein. This sample has a few hundred thousand distinct CDR3 sequences, with roughly 8% found just once. Study-wide results and limits: Ankylosing spondylitis blood appeared to carry a characteristic TCR beta motif of roughly eight highly homologous variants.

Sequencing used blood, either unsorted or a sorted T cell fraction (not recorded which). Receptors originate from a male donor with ankylosing spondylitis.

Ten or more counts support this clonotype. CDR3 residues: CASSVGHGGSYNEQFF. Here the CDR3 DNA reads TGTGCCAGCAGCGTAGGCCACGGGGGATCCTACAATGAGCAGTTCTTC. The chain combines TRBV9 with TRBJ2-1; perhaps TRBD2 as D (6 bases). V was cut by 0 bases and J by 1 base, with 11 bases left in between. Germline CDR1 is SGDLS and CDR2 is YYNGEE. This CDR3 region has 16 residues.

On this clonotype itself: A much more abundant neighbour one base away suggests this may be a read error. The rearrangement uses TRBV6-5 and TRBJ2-3, with 7 bases that match TRBD1. The CDR3 contains 15 residues. Germline V gives CDR1 MNHEY, CDR2 SVGAGI. The chain's CDR3 is CASSYDRAGTDMQYF. DNA of the CDR3: TGTGCCAGCAGTTACGACAGGGCTGGAACAGATATGCAGTATTTT.

The chain carries TRBV27 and TRBJ1-6; no definite D call. The CDR3 sequence is 13 residues long. Germline-derived CDR1 and CDR2 are MNHEY and SMNVEV (reference sequence). The V and J ends lost 8 bases and 7 bases respectively, with 12 bases between them. The CDR3 nucleotides read TGTGCCAGCCATGATGGGCCCAATTCACCCCTCCACTTT. Amino acid sequence: CASHDGPNSPLHF.

This clonotype was counted ten times or more. This rearrangement joins TRBV29-1 to TRBJ2-7; no firm D call. Germline CDR1 is SQVTM and CDR2 is ANQGSEA. This CDR3 has 11 amino acids. V gave up 3 bases and J gave up 1 base, with 4 bases separating them. CDR3 sequence (DNA): TGCAGCGTTGAGGATTCCTACGAGCAGTACTTC. It translates to CSVEDSYEQYF.

This clonotype has a count of ten or more. The chain couples TRBV18 to TRBJ1-1, with 7 bases identical to TRBD1. The CDR3 runs to 14 residues. With V trimmed by 3 bases and J by 5 bases, 6 bases remained unmatched. Germline V gene sequence: CDR1 KGHSH, CDR2 LQKENI. CDR3 residues: CASSPQTGSTEAFF. DNA of the CDR3: TGTGCCAGCTCACCCCAGACAGGGTCAACTGAAGCTTTCTTT.

This clonotype was seen only a few times. The gene calls are TRBV20-1 and TRBJ2-7; the D gene is possibly TRBD2 (5 bases). Looked up from germline, CDR1 is DFQATT and CDR2 is SNEGSKA (reference sequence). The CDR3 totals 12 residues. The germline V and J ends were trimmed by 4 bases and 5 bases, with 12 bases remaining between them. This chain's CDR3 is CSATLSGNEQYF. The CDR3 DNA follows: TGCAGTGCTACTCTCTCGGGGAACGAGCAGTACTTC.

The sample holds many counts of this clonotype. The chain couples TRBV12-3 or TRBV12-4 to TRBJ1-5; D is uncertain. The ends were cut back, 3 bases at V and 9 bases at J, with 15 bases in the middle. CDR3 length equals 14 residues. CDR3 loop: CASSFGSVVWPQHF. In DNA form, the CDR3 reads TGTGCCAGCAGTTTTGGGTCGGTGGTATGGCCCCAGCATTTT.

The chain has TRBV5-6 and TRBJ1-1; no clear D. Germline V gives CDR1 SGHDT, CDR2 YYEEEE. V gave up 4 bases and J gave up 6 bases, with 16 bases separating them. This CDR3 is 14 amino acids long. CDR3 in DNA: TGTGCCAGCAGCCCGGGATCCCGGGGAGCTGAAGCTTTCTTT. Protein sequence: CASSPGSRGAEAFF.

This clonotype showed up many times. The genes are TRBV4-2 and TRBJ2-3; 12 nucleotides agree with TRBD1. Germline V lookup: CDR1 LGHNA, CDR2 YNFKEQ. J lost 3 bases, V lost 3 bases, and 13 bases had no gene match. The CDR3 runs 19 residues. CDR3 nucleotide sequence: TGTGCCAGCAGCCAGCCGGGACAGGGGGCGCGGAAGGGAACAGATACGCAGTATTTT. Protein sequence: CASSQPGQGARKGTDTQYF.

This clonotype was seen at least ten times. V and J are TRBV6-6 and TRBJ2-1, with D perhaps matching TRBD1 or TRBD2 (5 bases each). This CDR3 comprises 12 residues. Germline V gene lookup returns CDR1 MNHNY and CDR2 SVGAGI (reference sequence). V dropped 5 bases and J dropped 7 bases, with 9 bases sitting between them. The CDR3 is CASSGGWNEQFF. In DNA form, the CDR3 reads TGTGCCAGCAGTGGGGGTTGGAATGAGCAGTTCTTC.

The gene calls are TRBV7-2 and TRBJ2-7; weak D call: TRBD2 (7 bases). The CDR3 has 15 amino acids. Germline V gene lookup returns CDR1 SGHTA and CDR2 FQGNSA. Trimming left V 5 bases short and J 2 bases short, with 16 bases between. This CDR3 is CASSQRGGTTYEQYF. CDR3 DNA sequence: TGTGCCAGCAGCCAGAGGGGGGGCACCACCTACGAGCAGTACTTC.

Many counts were recorded for this clonotype. The chain recombines TRBV7-9 with TRBJ1-1; D unresolved. Germline CDR1 reads SEHNR; CDR2 reads FQNEAQ (reference sequence). This CDR3 comprises 14 residues. Deletions cut 2 bases from V and 1 base from J, with 8 bases between. CDR3 sequence (DNA): TGTGCCAGCAGCTTACGGTCAGCGAACACTGAAGCTTTCTTT. It encodes CASSLRSANTEAFF. The complete variable domain, with remaining parts taken from reference TRBV7-9 and TRBJ1-1, reads DTGVSQNPRHKITKRGQNVTFRCDPISEHNRLYWYRQTLGQGPEFLTYFQNEAQLEKSRLLSDRFSAERPKGSFSTLEIQRTEQGDSAMYLCASSLRSANTEAFFGQGTRLTVV.

This clonotype was detected a few times. The genes are TRBV29-1 and TRBJ2-1; 10 bases are a match to TRBD2. The CDR3 runs to 20 residues. The V segment lost 1 base and the J segment 4 bases; nucleotides outside the gene matches: 19. From germline, CDR1 is SQVTM and CDR2 ANQGSEA. CDR3 DNA sequence: TGCAGCGTTGAAGGCGGCAGGGGACTAGCGCCAAAGCGGCATTACAATGAGCAGTTCTTC. It specifies CSVEGGRGLAPKRHYNEQFF.

V and J are TRBV27 and TRBJ1-1; D is unresolved. CDR1 and CDR2 (germline): MNHEY, SMNVEV (reference sequence). This CDR3 has 13 amino acids. Between the trimmed V and J ends, which lost 0 bases and 4 bases, there was a span of 6 bases. The DNA of the CDR3 is TGTGCCAGCAGTTTATCGGCCAGCACTGAAGCTTTCTTT. Amino acids: CASSLSASTEAFF.

In its sample, this clonotype was seen many times. The chain uses TRBV20-1 and TRBJ2-3; D gene ambiguous. This CDR3 has 14 amino acids. V was clipped by 3 bases and J by 4 bases, with 14 bases between them. Germline CDR1 is DFQATT and CDR2 is SNEGSKA (reference sequence). CDR3 protein: CSASQSILADTQYF. CDR3 sequence (DNA): TGCAGTGCTAGTCAGTCAATTCTAGCAGATACGCAGTATTTT.

The CDR3 DNA is TGTGCCAGCAGCACCCCCCGGGGAACCGGGGAGCTGTTTTTT. It encodes CASSTPRGTGELFF. The chain links TRBV3-1 to TRBJ2-2; possible D gene TRBD2, 5 bases. Per the germline V gene, CDR1 is LGHDT and CDR2 is YNNKEL (reference sequence). The CDR3 extends over 14 amino acids. V was trimmed by 5 bases and J by 5 bases, leaving 12 bases between them.

This clonotype has a handful of counts. CDR3 amino acids: CAIPSGPEEVPVEQFF. The CDR3 coding sequence is TGTGCCATCCCCTCCGGCCCCGAGGAGGTTCCAGTTGAGCAGTTCTTC. The chain uses TRBV12-3 or TRBV12-4 and TRBJ2-1; D is perhaps TRBD2 (5 bases). The germline V and J ends were trimmed by 10 bases and 9 bases, with 28 bases remaining between them. This CDR3 is 16 amino acids long.